The 12 T cell receptor beta chains below all came from one sample that was sequenced in a study of T cells in localized non-small cell lung cancer. The protocol was immunoSEQ multiplex PCR, while the TCRdb copy is restricted to in-frame clones and leaves out a portion. The repertoire consists of just under 80,000 clones, with 70% to 90% occurring once and the leading ten covering 8% to 10%. The specimen comprised peripheral blood, sampled before any cancer treatment. The origin of the receptors is a female donor of 60 years or more with stage I lung adenocarcinoma.

This chain links TRBV7-9 with TRBJ2-2; TRBD1 might be the D (5 bases). The CDR3 extends over 16 amino acids. CDR1 SEHNR and CDR2 FQNEAQ come from the germline V gene (reference sequence). Trimming cost V 1 base and J 4 bases, with 13 bases left between them. The CDR3 is CASSLEQGKGTGELFF. DNA of the CDR3: TGTGCCAGCAGCTTAGAGCAGGGAAAAGGCACCGGGGAGCTGTTTTTT.

The chain employs TRBV5-5 and TRBJ2-7; 10 positions match TRBD1. The germline gives CDR1 SGHKS, CDR2 YYEKEE (reference sequence). The CDR3 spans 14 residues. After removal of 4 bases from V and 3 bases from J, the junction contained 4 bases not matched to a gene. The CDR3 nucleotides are TGTGCCAGCAGCGGGACAGGGGTCCTCTACGAGCAGTACTTC. This codes for CASSGTGVLYEQYF.

This chain uses TRBV19 with TRBJ1-2; D gene ambiguous. The CDR3 covers 14 residues. CDR1 and CDR2 (germline): LNHDA, SQIVND (reference sequence). Trimming pared 5 bases from V and 4 bases from J, leaving 14 bases between. CDR3 residues: CASSSPEAAYGYTF. The CDR3 nucleotides are TGTGCCAGTAGTTCCCCAGAGGCGGCCTATGGCTACACCTTC.

This chain links TRBV18 with TRBJ2-7; D not certain. Trimming pared 3 bases from V and 2 bases from J, leaving 11 bases between. The CDR3 sequence is 14 residues long. Germline CDR1 is KGHSH and CDR2 is LQKENI. The CDR3 is CASSPNEKTYEQYF. The CDR3 DNA reads as TGTGCCAGCTCACCTAACGAAAAAACCTACGAGCAGTACTTC.

The chain combines TRBV27 with TRBJ2-7; D may be TRBD1 or TRBD2 (5 bases each). Germline V gene lookup returns CDR1 MNHEY and CDR2 SMNVEV (reference sequence). The CDR3 spans 15 residues. V lost 3 bases and J 4 bases, leaving 16 bases between the germline ends. The CDR3 loop is CASSLGEAERYEQYF. The CDR3 coding sequence is TGTGCCAGCAGTTTGGGGGAAGCGGAAAGATACGAGCAGTACTTC.

The chain joins TRBV19 to TRBJ1-6, with D uncertain. Germline values: CDR1 LNHDA, CDR2 SQIVND (reference sequence). The ends were cut back, 3 bases at V and 4 bases at J, with 16 bases in the middle. CDR3 length: 17 amino acids. The CDR3 spells CASSIGKSRNYNSPLHF. The CDR3 nucleotides are TGTGCCAGTAGTATTGGAAAGTCGCGGAATTATAATTCACCCCTCCACTTT.

This chain joins TRBV15 and TRBJ2-1; 7 bases map to TRBD1. CDR1 and CDR2 from the germline V gene are LNHNV and YYDKDF (reference sequence). The length of the CDR3 is 17 residues. With V trimmed by 1 base and J by 1 base, 7 bases remained unmatched. The CDR3 bases are TGTGCCACCAGCAGAGCCCAGACAGGGTTTTCCTACAATGAGCAGTTCTTC. Residues: CATSRAQTGFSYNEQFF.

The chain has TRBV6-5 and TRBJ2-2, with D perhaps assigned TRBD1 or TRBD2 (5 bases each). From germline, CDR1 is MNHEY and CDR2 SVGAGI. V was pared by 8 bases and J by 3 bases, with 13 bases between. The CDR3 totals 14 residues. The CDR3 region is CASRGEADTGELFF. CDR3 DNA sequence: TGTGCCAGCCGGGGCGAAGCGGACACCGGGGAGCTGTTTTTT.

The V gene is TRBV6-5, the J gene TRBJ2-7; 11 positions agree with TRBD2. Germline CDR1 and CDR2: MNHEY and SVGAGI. This CDR3 has 14 residues. Losses at the gene ends were 8 bases for V and 2 bases for J; bases not matched to a gene: 5. This CDR3 is CASSGTSGPYEQYF. As DNA, the CDR3 is TGTGCCAGCTCCGGGACTAGCGGCCCCTACGAGCAGTACTTC.

With respect to this clone: One junction end does not reproduce the germline sequence, and a read error may be involved. The V call is TRBV2, the J call TRBJ1-2, with 7 bases identical to TRBD1. Germline loops: CDR1 SNHLY, CDR2 FYNNEI. This CDR3 comprises 14 residues. The CDR3 reads CASREGQERYGYTF. In nucleotides, the CDR3 is TGTGCCAGCAGGGAAGGACAGGAGCGCTATGGCTACACCTTC. Looking up the rest from reference TRBV2 and TRBJ1-2 gives the full variable domain: EPEVTQTPSHQVTQMGQEVILRCVPISNHLYFYWYRQILGQKVEFLVSFYNNEISEKSEIFDDQFSVERPDGSNFTLKIRSTKLEDSAMYFCASREGQERYGYTFGSGTRLTVV.

The chain recombines TRBV5-6 with TRBJ1-1; D may be TRBD1 (5 bases). Trimming removed 4 bases at V and 6 bases at J, with 16 bases between. The CDR3 has 14 amino acids. The V gene's germline CDR1 is SGHDT and CDR2 YYEEEE. Here the CDR3 reads CASSTTASKAEAFF. DNA of the CDR3: TGTGCCAGCAGCACGACAGCCTCCAAAGCTGAAGCTTTCTTT.

This clone was seen ten or more times. The chain is built from TRBV30 and TRBJ2-1; possibly TRBD1 for D (6 bases). Trimming pared 4 bases from V and 0 bases from J, leaving 16 bases between. The CDR3 totals 16 residues. Per the germline V gene, CDR1 is GTSNPN and CDR2 is SVGIG (reference sequence). The CDR3 coding sequence is TGTGCCTGGACCTCCGGACAGACAATCTCCTACAATGAGCAGTTCTTC. Translation: CAWTSGQTISYNEQFF.